This T cell receptor beta chain was captured in a study of regulatory T cells in long-lasting Graves disease. The CDR3 is 15 amino acids. The V and J ends lost 8 bases and 12 bases, in that order; junction bases with no gene match: 12. CDR1 is SEHNR, CDR2 FQNEAQ, per germline (reference sequence). CDR3 regions were amplified by Arm-PCR using iRepertoire HTBI primers to build TCR beta libraries. TCRdb reprocessed the multiplex PCR reads via MiXCR and lists one record per CDR3 protein. The sample consists of hundreds of thousands of distinct CDR3 sequences, about a sixth of them appearing once. This sample's time point: newly diagnosed GD, antithyroid drugs for less than 3 months. PBMCs were the source of the RNA used for TCR sequencing. Another study also made use of these data, one on T cells in Graves' hyperthyroidism and ophthalmopathy.

Specimen: peripheral blood mononuclear cells (PBMCs), collected at new diagnosis, from a patient treated with antithyroid drugs. V is TRBV7-9 and J is TRBJ2-1, with TRBD2 matching 14 bases. This receptor was obtained from a woman aged 25 to 39 with Graves disease. CDR3 region: CASSPGGTSGRRQFF. In nucleotides, the CDR3 is TGTGCCAGCTCCCCCGGGGGGACTAGCGGGAGACGGCAGTTCTTC.